Presented here are 6 T cell receptor beta chains from one specimen sequenced in a study of T cells in Graves' hyperthyroidism and ophthalmopathy. Amplification of TCR beta CDR3 regions was performed using RNA transcripts as template. First-round RT-PCR targeting the TCR CDR3 was performed with the HTBI primer set. Using its own MiXCR run on the multiplex PCR reads, TCRdb lists one record per CDR3 protein. The table records about 560,000 distinct CDR3 sequences, 16% of them present only once. Sequencing was done on a sample of blood. The receptors were gathered from a woman aged 18 to 35 with Graves' hyperthyroidism.

This clonotype was observed many times. The V call is TRBV20-1, the J call TRBJ1-1; maybe TRBD1 (5 bases). In germline, CDR1 is DFQATT, CDR2 SNEGSKA (reference sequence). The CDR3 is made up of 14 amino acids. Trimming took 0 bases from V and 3 from J, leaving 11 bases between them. The CDR3 bases are TGCAGTGCTAGAGAGGCAGGGATCTACACTGAAGCTTTCTTT. Its protein product is CSAREAGIYTEAFF.

This clonotype was counted only a few times. V gene TRBV29-1 combines with J gene TRBJ1-1; D is unclear. Trimming pared 0 bases from V and 0 bases from J, leaving 8 bases between. CDR3 length: 14 residues. Germline-derived CDR1 and CDR2 are SQVTM and ANQGSEA. The CDR3 nucleotides read TGCAGCGTTGAAGATCGCAGGATGAACACTGAAGCTTTCTTT. Protein product: CSVEDRRMNTEAFF.

There are many counts of this clonotype. The CDR3 reads CSAGIPGQKETQYF. Written as DNA, the CDR3 is TGCAGTGCTGGAATTCCGGGACAGAAAGAGACCCAGTACTTC. The rearrangement links TRBV20-1 to TRBJ2-5; TRBD1 matches at 7 bases. The CDR3 length is 14 residues. V trimming: 5 bases; J trimming: 3 bases; junction bases outside the gene matches: 9. The germline V gene encodes CDR1 DFQATT and CDR2 SNEGSKA (reference sequence).

This chain links TRBV28 with TRBJ2-1, with TRBD1 as a possible D gene (7 bases). Germline CDR1 is MDHEN and CDR2 is SYDVKM. The CDR3 length is 16 residues. The V end lost 3 bases, the J end lost 6 bases, and 18 bases lay between the germline ends. DNA for the CDR3: TGTGCCAGCAGTTTTGTGGCAGGGGGGCAGGGCAATGAGCAGTTCTTC. Protein product: CASSFVAGGQGNEQFF.

This clonotype was observed a few times. The chain has TRBV5-4 and TRBJ2-6, with D uncertain. CDR3 length equals 12 residues. CDR1 is SGHNT, CDR2 YYREEE, per germline (reference sequence). The V and J ends lost 5 bases and 4 bases respectively, with 4 bases between them. The CDR3 nucleotides are TGTGCCAGCAGTTACGGGGCCAACGTCCTGACTTTC. It codes for CASSYGANVLTF.

This clonotype appeared a few times. The V call is TRBV4-3, the J call TRBJ2-1; D remains unclear. The CDR3 is made up of 16 amino acids. Trimming took off 0 bases at V and 8 bases at J, with 17 bases between the two ends. In germline, CDR1 is LGHNA, CDR2 YSLEER. Written as DNA, the CDR3 is TGCGCCAGCAGCCAAGATGGAGCGCCGAGGCTGGATGAGCAGTTCTTC. It specifies CASSQDGAPRLDEQFF.